The source of this T cell receptor (beta chain) is a study of blood T cell repertoires in COVID-19 (dated by TCRdb to 2020 to 2021). With respect to the entire study: Samples covering the acute and convalescent phases of COVID-19 were provided by collaborators in the United States, Italy and Spain. Samples came from the ongoing ImmuneRACE study (first 160 participants) plus 1,254 subjects from 6 global collaborators. Subjects who had been exposed to COVID-19, were actively infected with it, or had recovered from it provided the deeply sampled blood TCRbeta repertoires that made up the dataset. Where available, HLA class I and class II types were taken from metadata supplied by the sample provider and were not determined by assay-based typing. A de-identified subject ID, COVID-19 status, age in years and sex were almost always included in the sample metadata. The prospective study material was composed of cDNA or gDNA derived from T cells, B-cell-depleted T cells, or PBMCs. The repertoires were released in a freely available public database meant as a resource for research on the immune response to SARS-CoV-2.

Samples from volunteer blood donors who had recovered from COVID-19 were contributed by a second Seattle source. The collaborating institutions used their own protocols to collect whole blood in K2EDTA tubes. For TCRbeta analysis, collaborator samples were shipped as frozen whole blood, as isolated PBMCs, or as DNA extracted from either sample type. Broader findings and caveats from the paper: The quantity of clinical and demographic metadata differed by source and by participant and was supplied without curation.

The immunoSEQ Assay, a bias-controlled multiplex PCR, was used to amplify TCRbeta CDR3 regions from genomic DNA. The authors processed their data as follows. The number of nucleated cells in each sample was estimated from the amplification of reference gene primers within the assay. Sequence reads were collapsed and filtered to measure the absolute abundance of every unique TCRbeta CDR3 rearrangement. Productive Simpson clonality was computed per sample as the square root of Simpson's diversity index over productive rearrangements. Imported from immuneACCESS, the table was reduced by TCRdb to in-frame sequences with V and J called. These copies leave out some clones; in studies compared against another copy, an unresolved V gene accounts for under half, and the cause of the remainder is not known. V, J and clone size were drawn from that table, and D and trimming were deduced from the DNA. The table for this sample lists 200,000 to 250,000 clones; roughly 89% of them were counted only once. Of the sample, about 6.2% is held by the ten largest clones.

Of note for this clone: It lacks a known antigen. No base quality values were provided; no much bigger clone lies one nucleotide off.

The CDR3 runs 15 amino acids, cysteine and phenylalanine included. Only the CDR3 portion is preserved as DNA: 45 bases, with reading frame beginning at the first base. Relative to germline, V is missing 5 bases and J is missing 2 bases, with 8 bases of the junction outside any gene match. Looking up the germline V gene yields CDR1 SGHTA and CDR2 FQGTGA. The sequenced sample was peripheral blood. Recombination linked TRBV7-3 to TRBJ1-2, and 7 bases in between align with TRBD1. The TCR originated in a man aged 55 to 70 who had recovered from COVID-19. The sequence in DNA is TGTGCCAGCAGCAAAGGGGGCAGGGCGAACTATGGCTACACCTTC. This is translated as CASSKGGRANYGYTF.